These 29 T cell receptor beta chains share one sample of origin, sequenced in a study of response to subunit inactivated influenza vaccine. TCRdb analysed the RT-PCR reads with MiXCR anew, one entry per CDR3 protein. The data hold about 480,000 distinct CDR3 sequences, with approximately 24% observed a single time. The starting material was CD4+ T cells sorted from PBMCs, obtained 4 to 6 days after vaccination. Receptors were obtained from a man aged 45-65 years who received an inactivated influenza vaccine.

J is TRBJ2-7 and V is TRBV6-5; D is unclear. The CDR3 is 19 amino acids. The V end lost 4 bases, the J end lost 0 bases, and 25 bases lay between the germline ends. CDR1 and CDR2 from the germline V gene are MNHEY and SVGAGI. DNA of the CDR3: TGTGCCAGCAGTTCCCCTGACGGGCGGCCACCCTCAATCTCCTACGAGCAGTACTTC. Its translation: CASSSPDGRPPSISYEQYF.

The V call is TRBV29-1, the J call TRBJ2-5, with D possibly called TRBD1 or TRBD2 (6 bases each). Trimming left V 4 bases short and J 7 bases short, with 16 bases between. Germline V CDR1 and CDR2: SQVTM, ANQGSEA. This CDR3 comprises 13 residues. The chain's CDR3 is CSVVQQGLWTQYF. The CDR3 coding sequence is TGCAGCGTTGTACAACAGGGACTGTGGACCCAGTACTTC. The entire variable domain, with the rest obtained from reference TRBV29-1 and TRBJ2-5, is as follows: SAVISQKPSRDICQRGTSLTIQCQVDSQVTMMFWYRQQPGQSLTLIATANQGSEATYESGFVIDKFPISRPNLTFSTLTVSNMSPEDSSIYLCSVVQQGLWTQYFGPGTRLLVL.

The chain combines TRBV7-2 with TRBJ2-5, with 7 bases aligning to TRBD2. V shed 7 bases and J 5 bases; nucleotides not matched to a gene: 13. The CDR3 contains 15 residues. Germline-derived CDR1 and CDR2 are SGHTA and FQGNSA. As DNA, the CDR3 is TGTGCCAGCACCCGCTCGGCTAGCGGTGAGGAGACCCAGTACTTC. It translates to CASTRSASGEETQYF.

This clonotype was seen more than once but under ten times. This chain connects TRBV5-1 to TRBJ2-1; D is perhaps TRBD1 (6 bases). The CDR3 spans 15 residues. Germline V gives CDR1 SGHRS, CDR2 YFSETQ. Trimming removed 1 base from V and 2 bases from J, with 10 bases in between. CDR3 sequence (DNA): TGCGCCAGCAGCTTGACAGGGATCGCCTACAATGAGCAGTTCTTC. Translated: CASSLTGIAYNEQFF.

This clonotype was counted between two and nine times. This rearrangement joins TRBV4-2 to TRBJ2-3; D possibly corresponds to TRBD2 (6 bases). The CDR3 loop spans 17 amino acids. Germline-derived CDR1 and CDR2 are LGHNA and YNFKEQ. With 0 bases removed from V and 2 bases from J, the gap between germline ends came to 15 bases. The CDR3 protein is CASSQDGSWGVTDTQYF. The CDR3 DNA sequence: TGTGCCAGCAGCCAAGATGGGTCGTGGGGGGTCACAGATACGCAGTATTTT.

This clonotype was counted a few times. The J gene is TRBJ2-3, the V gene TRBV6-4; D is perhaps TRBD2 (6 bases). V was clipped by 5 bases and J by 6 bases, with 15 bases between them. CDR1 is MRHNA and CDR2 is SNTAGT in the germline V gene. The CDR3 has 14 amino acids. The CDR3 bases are TGTGCCAGCAGTCGGGGGTCCTACCGCGATACGCAGTATTTT. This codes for CASSRGSYRDTQYF.

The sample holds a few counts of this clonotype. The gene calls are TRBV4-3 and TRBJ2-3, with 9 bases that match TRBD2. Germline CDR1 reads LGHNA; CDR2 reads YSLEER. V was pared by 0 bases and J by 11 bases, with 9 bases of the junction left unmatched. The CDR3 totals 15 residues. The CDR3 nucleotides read TGCGCCAGCAGCCAAGATATGACGGGACTAGCTCAGCAGTATTTT. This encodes CASSQDMTGLAQQYF.

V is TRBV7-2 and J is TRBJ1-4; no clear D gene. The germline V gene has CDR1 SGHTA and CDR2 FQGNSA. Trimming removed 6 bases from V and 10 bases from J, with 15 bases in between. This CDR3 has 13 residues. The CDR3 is CASSQRVRGKLFF. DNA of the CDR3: TGTGCCAGCAGTCAAAGAGTGCGGGGAAAACTGTTTTTT.

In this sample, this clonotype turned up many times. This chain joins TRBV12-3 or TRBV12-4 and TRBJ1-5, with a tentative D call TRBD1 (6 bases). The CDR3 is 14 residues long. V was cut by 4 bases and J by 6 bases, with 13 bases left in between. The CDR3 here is CASSSGTLSQPQHF. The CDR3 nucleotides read TGTGCCAGCAGTTCCGGGACACTCTCTCAGCCCCAGCATTTT.

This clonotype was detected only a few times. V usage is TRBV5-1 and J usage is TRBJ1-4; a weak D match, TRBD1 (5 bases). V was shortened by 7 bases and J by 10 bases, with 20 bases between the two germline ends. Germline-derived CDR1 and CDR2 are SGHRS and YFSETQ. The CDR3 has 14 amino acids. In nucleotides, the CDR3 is TGCGCCAGCCGTTCCGGGACCGAGGGTGGAAAACTGTTTTTT. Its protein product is CASRSGTEGGKLFF.

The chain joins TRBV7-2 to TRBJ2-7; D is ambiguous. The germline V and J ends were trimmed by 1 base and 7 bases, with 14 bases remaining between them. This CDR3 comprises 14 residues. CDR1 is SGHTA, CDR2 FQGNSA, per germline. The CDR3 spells CASSLGVGSGEQYF. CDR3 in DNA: TGTGCCAGCAGCTTAGGTGTTGGCTCGGGTGAGCAGTACTTC.

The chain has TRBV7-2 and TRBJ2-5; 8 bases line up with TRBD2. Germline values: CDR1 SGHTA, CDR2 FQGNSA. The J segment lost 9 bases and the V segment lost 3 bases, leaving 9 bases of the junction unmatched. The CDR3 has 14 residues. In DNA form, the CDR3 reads TGTGCCAGCAGCTTTTTCGGGGGGGAGATGGCCCAGTACTTC. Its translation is CASSFFGGEMAQYF.

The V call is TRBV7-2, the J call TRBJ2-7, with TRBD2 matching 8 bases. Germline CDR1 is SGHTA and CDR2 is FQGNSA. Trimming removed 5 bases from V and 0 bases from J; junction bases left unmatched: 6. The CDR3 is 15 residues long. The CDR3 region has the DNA TGTGCCAGCAGCGTACAAGCGGGAGCCTCCTACGAGCAGTACTTC. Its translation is CASSVQAGASYEQYF.

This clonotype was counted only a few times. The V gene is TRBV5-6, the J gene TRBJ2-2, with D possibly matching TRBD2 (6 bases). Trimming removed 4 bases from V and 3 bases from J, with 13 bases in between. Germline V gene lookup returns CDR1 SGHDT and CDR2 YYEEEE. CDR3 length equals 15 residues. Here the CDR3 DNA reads TGTGCCAGCAGCCTAAGGGACTTACACACCGGGGAGCTGTTTTTT. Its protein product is CASSLRDLHTGELFF.

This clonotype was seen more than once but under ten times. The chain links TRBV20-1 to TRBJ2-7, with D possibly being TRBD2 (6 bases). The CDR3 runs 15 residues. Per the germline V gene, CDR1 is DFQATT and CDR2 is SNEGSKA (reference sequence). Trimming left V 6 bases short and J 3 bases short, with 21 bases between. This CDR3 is CSAFRDGSTSYEQYF. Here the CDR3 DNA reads TGCAGTGCGTTTCGCGACGGGAGTACGAGCTACGAGCAGTACTTC.

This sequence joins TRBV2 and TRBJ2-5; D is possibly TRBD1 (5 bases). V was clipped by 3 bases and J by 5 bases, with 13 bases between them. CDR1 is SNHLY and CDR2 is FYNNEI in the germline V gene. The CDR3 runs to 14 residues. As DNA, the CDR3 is TGTGCCAGCAGTGATCCAGGGTTGGGGGAGACCCAGTACTTC. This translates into CASSDPGLGETQYF.

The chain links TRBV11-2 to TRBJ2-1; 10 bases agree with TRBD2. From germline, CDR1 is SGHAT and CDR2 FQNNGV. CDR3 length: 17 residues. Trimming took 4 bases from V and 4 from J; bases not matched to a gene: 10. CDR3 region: CASSSHKLAGVYNEQFF. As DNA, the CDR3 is TGTGCCAGCAGCTCCCACAAGCTAGCGGGGGTATACAATGAGCAGTTCTTC.

This chain's CDR3 is CSARRQGGDTQYF. The CDR3 DNA is TGCAGTGCTAGAAGGCAGGGCGGAGATACGCAGTATTTT. The chain joins TRBV20-1 to TRBJ2-3; TRBD1 is a possible D gene (5 bases). The CDR3 runs to 13 residues. In germline, CDR1 is DFQATT, CDR2 SNEGSKA (reference sequence). The V end lost 2 bases, the J end lost 5 bases, and 11 bases lay between the germline ends.

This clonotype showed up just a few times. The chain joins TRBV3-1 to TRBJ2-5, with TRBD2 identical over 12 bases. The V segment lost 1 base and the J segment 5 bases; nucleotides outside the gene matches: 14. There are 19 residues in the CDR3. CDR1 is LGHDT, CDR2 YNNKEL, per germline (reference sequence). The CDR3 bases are TGTGCCAGCAGCCAAGCGACTAGCGGGGGCTGGAATACTCTCGAGACCCAGTACTTC. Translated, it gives CASSQATSGGWNTLETQYF.

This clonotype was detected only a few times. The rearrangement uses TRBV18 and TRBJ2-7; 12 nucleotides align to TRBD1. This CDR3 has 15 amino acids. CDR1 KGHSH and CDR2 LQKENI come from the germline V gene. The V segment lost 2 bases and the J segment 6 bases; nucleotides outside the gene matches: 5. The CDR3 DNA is TGTGCCAGCTCACCAACGGGACAGGGGGCCTCCGAGCAGTACTTC. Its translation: CASSPTGQGASEQYF.

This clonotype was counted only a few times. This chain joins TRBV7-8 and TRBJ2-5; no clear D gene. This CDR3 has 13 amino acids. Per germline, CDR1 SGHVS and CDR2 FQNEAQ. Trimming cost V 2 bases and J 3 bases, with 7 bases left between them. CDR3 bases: TGTGCCAGCAGCTTAATTGATGAAGAGACCCAGTACTTC. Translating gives CASSLIDEETQYF.

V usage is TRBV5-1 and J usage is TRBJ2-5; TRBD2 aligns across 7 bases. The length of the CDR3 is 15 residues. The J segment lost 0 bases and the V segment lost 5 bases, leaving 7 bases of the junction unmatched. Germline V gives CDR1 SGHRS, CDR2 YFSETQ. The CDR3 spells CASSLSGIHQETQYF. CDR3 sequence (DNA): TGCGCCAGCAGTTTGAGCGGGATACACCAAGAGACCCAGTACTTC. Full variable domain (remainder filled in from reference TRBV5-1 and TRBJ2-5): KAGVTQTPRYLIKTRGQQVTLSCSPISGHRSVSWYQQTPGQGLQFLFEYFSETQRNKGNFPGRFSGRQFSNSRSEMNVSTLELGDSALYLCASSLSGIHQETQYFGPGTRLLVL.

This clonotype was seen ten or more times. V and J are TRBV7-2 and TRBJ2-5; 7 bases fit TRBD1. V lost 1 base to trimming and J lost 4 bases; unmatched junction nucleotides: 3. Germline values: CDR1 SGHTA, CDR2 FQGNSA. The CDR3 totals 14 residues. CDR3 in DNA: TGTGCCAGCAGCTTAGGGCGACAGGGAGAGACCCAGTACTTC. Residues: CASSLGRQGETQYF.

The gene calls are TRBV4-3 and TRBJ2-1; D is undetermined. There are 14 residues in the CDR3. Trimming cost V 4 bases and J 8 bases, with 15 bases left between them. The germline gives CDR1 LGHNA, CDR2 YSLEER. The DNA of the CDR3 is TGCGCCAGCAGCCCCGGCACGGGTTGGGATGAGCAGTTCTTC. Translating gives CASSPGTGWDEQFF.

CDR3 residues: CASRGDRSSGANVLTF. As DNA, the CDR3 is TGTGCCAGCAGGGGGGACAGGAGCTCTGGGGCCAACGTCCTGACTTTC. This rearrangement joins TRBV27 to TRBJ2-6, with 8 bases aligning to TRBD1. Germline CDR1 MNHEY, CDR2 SMNVEV (reference sequence). The V and J ends lost 6 bases and 0 bases, in that order; junction bases with no gene match: 4. CDR3 size: 16 residues.

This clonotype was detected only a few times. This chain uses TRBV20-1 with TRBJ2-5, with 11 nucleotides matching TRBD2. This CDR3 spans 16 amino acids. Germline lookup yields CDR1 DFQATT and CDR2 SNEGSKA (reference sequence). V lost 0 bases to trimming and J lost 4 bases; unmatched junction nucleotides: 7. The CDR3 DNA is TGCAGTGCTAGAGACGTAACTCTAGCGGGAGGAGAGACCCAGTACTTC. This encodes CSARDVTLAGGETQYF.

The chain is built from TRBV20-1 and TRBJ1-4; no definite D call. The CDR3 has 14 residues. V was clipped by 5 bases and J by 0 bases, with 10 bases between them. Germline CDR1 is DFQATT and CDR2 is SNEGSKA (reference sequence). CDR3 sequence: CSAAIGATNEKLFF. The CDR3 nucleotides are TGCAGTGCTGCAATCGGCGCAACTAATGAAAAACTGTTTTTT.

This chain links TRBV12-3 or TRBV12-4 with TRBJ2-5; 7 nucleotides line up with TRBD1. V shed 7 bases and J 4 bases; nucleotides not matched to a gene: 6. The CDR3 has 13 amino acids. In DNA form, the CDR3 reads TGTGCCAGCACCTACAGGGGTGGAGAGACCCAGTACTTC. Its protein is CASTYRGGETQYF.

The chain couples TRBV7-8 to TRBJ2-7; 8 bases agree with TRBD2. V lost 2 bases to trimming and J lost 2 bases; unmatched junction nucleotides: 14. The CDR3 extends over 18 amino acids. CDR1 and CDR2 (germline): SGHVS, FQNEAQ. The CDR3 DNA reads TGTGCCAGCAGCTTACGTAGGCTAGCGGGCGTACCGACCTACGAGCAGTACTTC. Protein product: CASSLRRLAGVPTYEQYF.